One T cell receptor beta chain is described in this entry. The antigen is unknown. The data were obtained in a study of cytomegalovirus exposure and HLA in healthy donors. On the study more broadly: Caucasian-associated ancestry cluster membership applied to approximately 80% of around 400 genotyped donors.

Study results and caveats: A prior analysis recorded that most TCR beta V segments were productive about 87% or about 30% of the time. In a later analysis, several top co-occurrence clusters appeared linked to parvovirus B19, influenza, CMV and Epstein-Barr virus. The classifier, whose performance was assessed in both the original and validation cohorts, reportedly diagnosed cytomegalovirus status with high specificity and sensitivity.

The primer mix had 60 Vbeta and 13 Jbeta primers. TCRdb keeps only in-frame clones here, not all; method: immunoSEQ multiplex PCR. Of roughly 170,000 clones in the sample, about four fifths were seen once. This CDR3 contains 17 residues. Germline assignment: CDR1 GTSNPN and CDR2 SVGIG (reference sequence). The germline V and J ends were trimmed by 1 base and 6 bases, with 21 bases remaining between them. The source of this sequence is a man aged 30-40 years in good health and CMV-seronegative. The chain is built from TRBV30 and TRBJ1-4, with a tentative D call TRBD1 (5 bases). Sequencing was performed on PBMCs. As DNA, the CDR3 is TGTGCCTGGAGTGACCTTAAGAACCACGACAGATATGAAAAACTGTTTTTT. It is translated as CAWSDLKNHDRYEKLFF.